The present T cell receptor beta chain was sequenced within a study of CD8 T cells in ankylosing spondylitis. General study results and limits: Reports of some motif variants in reactive arthritis synovial fluid and blood predate this one.

Worth noting for this clonotype: Its antigen is still unknown.

TCRdb re-derived calls from the 5' RACE reads in MiXCR, one entry per CDR3 protein. The sample has under 200,000 distinct CDR3 sequences, approximately 12% seen once. This CDR3 contains 14 residues. The germline CDR1 and CDR2 sequences are MNHNS and SASEGT. V lost 6 bases to trimming and J lost 4 bases, with 15 bases between them. Source material: blood, either unsorted or a sorted T cell fraction (not recorded which). The chain recombines TRBV6-1 with TRBJ2-5; D unclear. This receptor was obtained from a female donor with ankylosing spondylitis or in good health (not recorded which). The CDR3 DNA follows: TGTGCCAGCAGAGCACACGGTCCTGGAGAGACCCAGTACTTC. Translation: CASRAHGPGETQYF.